This T cell receptor (beta chain) was captured in a study of blood T cell repertoires in COVID-19. This clone was observed a single time. Authors' data handling: Amplification of reference gene primers was used by the study to estimate nucleated cell counts. Clones were read by immunoSEQ multiplex PCR, and TCRdb kept only the in-frame ones, dropping some. Clone size and the V and J calls come from that table; the DNA yielded D and trimming. The sample carries 90,000 to 120,000 clones, 70% to 90% recorded once. The V and J ends lost 0 bases and 3 bases respectively, with 12 bases between them. Per germline, CDR1 SGHNT and CDR2 YYREEE (reference sequence). The length of the CDR3 is 15 residues.

This chain connects TRBV5-4 to TRBJ1-2; tentatively, D is TRBD1 (5 bases). The sample comprised peripheral blood. This clonotype was sampled from a man aged 45-65 years with active or convalescent COVID-19. The CDR3: CASSLAGAGDYGYTF. The CDR3 nucleotides are TGTGCCAGCAGCTTGGCCGGGGCGGGGGACTATGGCTACACCTTC.